A single sample is the source of the 30 T cell receptor beta chains below, sequenced in a study of T-cell memory formation after mild COVID-19. TCRdb re-analysed the 5' RACE reads in MiXCR, keeping a single row per CDR3 protein. The sample shows over 300,000 distinct CDR3 sequences, less than 25% of them seen only once. Sequenced input: PBMCs or a T cell subset sorted from them (not recorded which). The source is a man aged 18-30 years who had mild COVID-19 (a few samples of this study predate the infection). Cell type and time point are not known.

The V gene is TRBV7-2, the J gene TRBJ2-7; D is perhaps TRBD1 (5 bases). CDR3 length: 14 residues. V lost 2 bases, J lost 2 bases, and 10 bases lay in between. Per the germline V gene, CDR1 is SGHTA and CDR2 is FQGNSA. CDR3 in DNA: TGTGCCAGCAGCTTAACAGGCGGAACCTACGAGCAGTACTTC. Its translation is CASSLTGGTYEQYF.

In its sample, this clonotype was seen a few times. The gene calls are TRBV4-1 and TRBJ1-6; D possibly corresponds to TRBD1 (5 bases). The length of the CDR3 is 15 residues. Trimming removed 1 base from V and 10 bases from J, with 14 bases in between. In germline, CDR1 is MGHRA, CDR2 YSYEKL. DNA of the CDR3: TGCGCCAGCAGCCAAGCCCAGGGTTCAGGGTCACCCCTCCACTTT. The encoded protein is CASSQAQGSGSPLHF.

This clonotype was detected a few times. This rearrangement joins TRBV10-3 to TRBJ2-2, with 8 bases lining up with TRBD2. Germline V lookup: CDR1 ENHRY, CDR2 SYGVKD. The CDR3 totals 16 residues. V trimming: 8 bases; J trimming: 0 bases; junction bases outside the gene matches: 8. CDR3 in DNA: TGTGCCATCGGGCGGGGGGTTAACGCGAACACCGGGGAGCTGTTTTTT. The encoded protein is CAIGRGVNANTGELFF.

The chain carries TRBV23-1 and TRBJ1-6, with D possibly TRBD1 on 5 matching bases. TRBV23-1 is placed among ORFs of uncertain function. The CDR3 consists of 15 residues. Trimming removed 9 bases at V and 9 bases at J, with 21 bases between. The CDR3 nucleotides read TGCGCCAGGCCCCTCTCAGAGGGGAAGACTTCACCCCTCCACTTT. This codes for CARPLSEGKTSPLHF.

V usage is TRBV7-6 and J usage is TRBJ2-3; 12 bases are shared with TRBD2. The CDR3 covers 16 residues. CDR1 and CDR2 (germline): SGHVS, FNYEAQ. The junction had 8 bases not matched to a gene; V was cut back by 4 bases and J by 6 bases. For the CDR3, the DNA is TGTGCCAGCAGCTCTGAGCTAGCGGGGGGGATCGATACGCAGTATTTT. It yields the protein CASSSELAGGIDTQYF.

This chain connects TRBV5-4 to TRBJ2-1; weak D call: TRBD1 (5 bases). The CDR3 is made up of 15 amino acids. Trimming pared 5 bases from V and 10 bases from J, leaving 22 bases between. Germline values: CDR1 SGHNT, CDR2 YYREEE (reference sequence). In DNA form, the CDR3 reads TGTGCCAGCAGATCCCCCCTGCAGGGAAGATTAGAGCAGTTCTTC. This translates into CASRSPLQGRLEQFF.

The chain uses TRBV5-1 and TRBJ2-1; D unclear. CDR1 and CDR2 from the germline V gene are SGHRS and YFSETQ. The CDR3 totals 16 residues. The V end was cut by 2 bases, the J end by 0 bases, with 12 bases between. CDR3 coding DNA: TGCGCCAGCAGCTTAATCTACCCTAGCTCCTACAATGAGCAGTTCTTC. This translates into CASSLIYPSSYNEQFF.

The chain couples TRBV5-1 to TRBJ2-1, with 16 bases aligning to TRBD2. The germline CDR1 and CDR2 sequences are SGHRS and YFSETQ. The CDR3 runs 17 residues. V shed 4 bases, J shed 3 bases, and the junction held 4 bases outside the gene matches. The chain's CDR3 is CASSEGTSGGVYNEQFF. In DNA, the CDR3 is TGCGCCAGCAGCGAGGGGACTAGCGGGGGGGTCTACAATGAGCAGTTCTTC.

The V and J genes are TRBV4-3 and TRBJ2-1, with D perhaps given as TRBD1 or TRBD2 (5 bases each). V shed 5 bases and J shed 3 bases, with 14 bases lying between them. CDR1 is LGHNA and CDR2 is YSLEER in the germline V gene. The CDR3 consists of 15 residues. The CDR3 DNA reads TGCGCCAGCAGCACCCGGGGCCGGCTCTACAATGAGCAGTTCTTC. Encoded protein: CASSTRGRLYNEQFF.

Ten or more counts support this clonotype. The chain links TRBV9 to TRBJ2-1; weak D call: TRBD2 (5 bases). V was trimmed by 4 bases and J by 2 bases, leaving 13 bases between them. CDR3 size: 15 residues. Per germline, CDR1 SGDLS and CDR2 YYNGEE. The CDR3 DNA reads as TGTGCCAGCAGCCCCGAGGGTGGTCCCTACAATGAGCAGTTCTTC. Its protein product is CASSPEGGPYNEQFF.

This chain uses TRBV20-1 with TRBJ2-1, with 11 positions matching TRBD2. In germline, CDR1 is DFQATT, CDR2 SNEGSKA (reference sequence). Trimming took 4 bases from V and 6 from J; bases not matched to a gene: 8. The CDR3 runs 15 residues. The CDR3 bases are TGCAGTGCTAATAGCGGGGGGGCCGAGGGCAATGAGCAGTTCTTC. Its protein product is CSANSGGAEGNEQFF.

Remarks on this clonotype: At one of its ends the junction is not consistent with the germline gene, which may arise from a read error. This chain links TRBV27 with TRBJ2-1, with D maybe TRBD2 (8 bases). CDR3 length: 14 residues. Germline V CDR1 and CDR2: MNHEY, SMNVEV (reference sequence). Written as DNA, the CDR3 is TGTGCCGGCTCCCCGGGACTAGGGGGCAATGAGCAGGTCTTC. Residues: CAGSPGLGGNEQVF.

The chain has TRBV7-2 and TRBJ1-2; D unresolved. The CDR3 totals 14 residues. Trimming removed 2 bases at V and 0 bases at J, with 7 bases between. Germline V gene lookup returns CDR1 SGHTA and CDR2 FQGNSA. This chain's CDR3 is CASSLRQANYGYTF. The CDR3 DNA reads as TGTGCCAGCAGCTTACGCCAAGCTAACTATGGCTACACCTTC.

This clonotype was seen a few times. This sequence joins TRBV20-1 and TRBJ2-7; D remains unclear. CDR1 and CDR2 (germline): DFQATT, SNEGSKA (reference sequence). This CDR3 has 12 amino acids. Between the trimmed V and J ends, which lost 2 bases and 6 bases, there was a span of 11 bases. The CDR3 region is CSARWVLGEQYF. In nucleotides, the CDR3 is TGCAGTGCTAGATGGGTGTTGGGCGAGCAGTACTTC.

This chain links TRBV4-1 with TRBJ1-5; D is unresolved. The CDR3 has 15 residues. Germline V lookup: CDR1 MGHRA, CDR2 YSYEKL. Trimming shortened V by 1 base and J by 3 bases, and 10 bases separated the two germline ends. The CDR3, as DNA: TGCGCCAGCAGCCAAGGGATAAACGACAATCAGCCCCAGCATTTT. Translation gives CASSQGINDNQPQHF.

V is TRBV7-6 and J is TRBJ1-6; D is undetermined. This CDR3 spans 15 amino acids. CDR1 is SGHVS and CDR2 is FNYEAQ in the germline V gene. The ends were cut back, 8 bases at V and 9 bases at J, with 20 bases in the middle. CDR3 DNA: TGTGCCAGCTTGAGGCTGGGGTGTGGATTTTCACCCCTCCACTTT. This encodes CASLRLGCGFSPLHF.

This clonotype has more than one count but fewer than ten. The chain is built from TRBV5-1 and TRBJ2-7, with TRBD1 matching over 7 bases. J lost 7 bases, V lost 4 bases, and 5 bases had no gene match. Germline CDR1 SGHRS, CDR2 YFSETQ. CDR3 length equals 12 residues. The CDR3 protein is CASSTTGDEQYF. Written as DNA, the CDR3 is TGCGCCAGCAGCACCACAGGGGATGAGCAGTACTTC. The full variable domain, with the rest looked up from reference TRBV5-1 and TRBJ2-7, is KAGVTQTPRYLIKTRGQQVTLSCSPISGHRSVSWYQQTPGQGLQFLFEYFSETQRNKGNFPGRFSGRQFSNSRSEMNVSTLELGDSALYLCASSTTGDEQYFGPGTRLTVT.

The chain combines TRBV4-1 with TRBJ2-1; 10 bases map to TRBD2. Germline V gene lookup returns CDR1 MGHRA and CDR2 YSYEKL. The CDR3 runs 14 residues. J lost 9 bases, V lost 5 bases, and 7 bases had no gene match. CDR3 in amino acids: CASSSGLAPPEQFF. In DNA, the CDR3 is TGCGCCAGCAGCTCGGGACTAGCGCCCCCTGAGCAGTTCTTC.

The V and J genes are TRBV12-3 or TRBV12-4 and TRBJ1-2; D may be TRBD1 (5 bases). V lost 5 bases and J lost 7, with 11 bases in between. CDR3 length equals 12 residues. CDR3 coding DNA: TGTGCCAGCAGTCAGGGTTCAGGTGGCTACACCTTC. It codes for CASSQGSGGYTF.

Notes on this clonotype: One end of the junction fails to match germline, which may point to a read error. The chain carries TRBV12-3 or TRBV12-4 and TRBJ2-1; no definite D call. This CDR3 comprises 13 residues. The DNA for the CDR3 is TGTGCCAGCAGTTTACTGAGGACCCCTACGAGAATCTTC. Its protein product is CASSLLRTPTRIF.

This sequence joins TRBV19 and TRBJ2-1; D not certain. CDR1 LNHDA and CDR2 SQIVND come from the germline V gene (reference sequence). This CDR3 comprises 13 residues. Trimming left V 3 bases short and J 8 bases short, with 11 bases between. The DNA for the CDR3 is TGTGCCAGTAGTATGTCAGTCTGGTATGAGCAGTTCTTC. Translated: CASSMSVWYEQFF.

The chain has TRBV9 and TRBJ2-3; 10 nucleotides match TRBD2. This CDR3 has 18 amino acids. Germline-derived CDR1 and CDR2 are SGDLS and YYNGEE. With V trimmed by 3 bases and J by 1 base, 11 bases remained unmatched. CDR3 amino acids: CASSGGTSAALGTDTQYF. The DNA for the CDR3 is TGTGCCAGCAGCGGCGGGACTAGCGCTGCTTTGGGCACAGATACGCAGTATTTT.

In its sample, this clonotype was seen a few times. The chain uses TRBV28 and TRBJ2-7, with a weak D call TRBD2 (6 bases). This CDR3 contains 16 residues. Germline V CDR1 and CDR2: MDHEN, SYDVKM. The ends were cut back, 6 bases at V and 3 bases at J, with 21 bases in the middle. The CDR3 DNA is TGTGCCAGCAGCCCTTTAGGGAGGTCAGTATACTACGAGCAGTACGTC. This sequence encodes CASSPLGRSVYYEQYV.

This clonotype was counted between two and nine times. This chain joins TRBV7-2 and TRBJ2-2, with D perhaps given as TRBD1 or TRBD2 (6 bases each). The CDR3 runs to 14 residues. CDR1 and CDR2 (germline): SGHTA, FQGNSA. The V gene lost 3 bases and the J gene lost 6 bases, with 11 bases spanning the gap. The CDR3, as DNA: TGTGCCAGCAGCTTGAACGGGGGCTCCGGGGAGCTGTTTTTT. Its protein is CASSLNGGSGELFF.

There are a few counts of this clonotype. The V gene is TRBV2, the J gene TRBJ1-6; D is undetermined. Germline V gene data show CDR1 as SNHLY and CDR2 as FYNNEI. The CDR3 is 13 residues long. The germline V and J ends were trimmed by 11 bases and 15 bases, with 23 bases remaining between them. The CDR3 DNA follows: TGTGCCGCCAACGGGGAGTCCCTTCGGAACCTCCACTTT. It is translated as CAANGESLRNLHF.

The chain carries TRBV6-5 and TRBJ2-1, with D possibly TRBD1 on 5 matching bases. The CDR3 sequence is 16 residues long. Germline lookup yields CDR1 MNHEY and CDR2 SVGAGI. The V gene lost 4 bases and the J gene lost 0 bases, with 13 bases spanning the gap. Here the CDR3 reads CASSFTQGSSYNEQFF. DNA of the CDR3: TGTGCCAGCAGTTTTACTCAGGGAAGCTCCTACAATGAGCAGTTCTTC.

This clonotype occurred a few times. The chain couples TRBV7-9 to TRBJ1-1, with unresolved D. CDR1 SEHNR and CDR2 FQNEAQ come from the germline V gene (reference sequence). The CDR3 has 13 amino acids. Trimming left V 5 bases short and J 4 bases short, with 11 bases between. The CDR3 bases are TGTGCCAGCAGCCAAGACGGGAGCACTGAAGCTTTCTTT. It translates to CASSQDGSTEAFF. Drawing the rest from reference TRBV7-9 and TRBJ1-1, the complete variable domain is DTGVSQNPRHKITKRGQNVTFRCDPISEHNRLYWYRQTLGQGPEFLTYFQNEAQLEKSRLLSDRFSAERPKGSFSTLEIQRTEQGDSAMYLCASSQDGSTEAFFGQGTRLTVV.

The V call is TRBV11-3, the J call TRBJ2-1, with 8 bases aligning to TRBD2. The CDR3 spans 16 residues. V gave up 2 bases and J gave up 9 bases; unmatched junction bases: 12. Germline V gene lookup returns CDR1 SGHNT and CDR2 YENEEA. As DNA, the CDR3 is TGTGCCAGCAGCTTATACGGGGGGGCCGAGTTCACTGAGCAGTTCTTC. Its translation is CASSLYGGAEFTEQFF.

There are a few counts of this clonotype. The chain joins TRBV4-1 to TRBJ2-3; 7 nucleotides line up with TRBD2. Trimming took 6 bases from V and 1 from J; bases not matched to a gene: 7. The CDR3 is made up of 15 amino acids. Per germline, CDR1 MGHRA and CDR2 YSYEKL. CDR3 in amino acids: CASRRSGVGTDTQYF. The CDR3 DNA follows: TGCGCCAGCAGACGGAGCGGGGTGGGCACAGATACGCAGTATTTT.

This clonotype came up a few times. The J gene is TRBJ1-3, the V gene TRBV7-2; D not certain. The CDR3 is 13 residues long. Germline assignment: CDR1 SGHTA and CDR2 FQGNSA. The V gene lost 5 bases and the J gene lost 2 bases, with 7 bases spanning the gap. CDR3 sequence: CASSRKTGNTIYF. DNA for the CDR3: TGTGCCAGCAGCCGAAAAACTGGAAACACCATATATTTT.